One and the same sample provided the 10 T cell receptor beta chains below, sequenced in a study of glioma-infiltrating T cells. Amplification of TCR alpha and beta CDR3 regions from RNA used iRepertoire nested multiplex PCR. TCRdb reprocessed the multiplex PCR reads via MiXCR and lists one record per CDR3 protein. The table lists more than 85,000 distinct CDR3 sequences, 25% to 30% of them singletons. Input material: glioma tissue, nonneoplastic brain tissue, or PBMCs (not recorded which). These receptors were obtained from a human donor with low-grade glioma or glioblastoma, undergoing nonglioma brain surgery, or in good health (not recorded which).

The genes are TRBV2 and TRBJ1-2; D perhaps matches TRBD1 (5 bases). Trimming took 6 bases from V and 8 from J, leaving 10 bases between them. This CDR3 spans 11 amino acids. Germline V gene sequence: CDR1 SNHLY, CDR2 FYNNEI. The CDR3 loop is CASSPEGGYTF. In DNA, the CDR3 is TGTGCCAGCAGCCCCGAGGGGGGCTACACCTTC.

This clonotype showed up just once. A much larger clone is a single base away; this may be a read error. CDR3: CASSFKYEQYF. DNA for the CDR3: TGTGCCAGCAGCTTCAAGTACGAGCAGTACTTC. This chain connects TRBV11-3 to TRBJ2-7; D is ambiguous. V was shortened by 3 bases and J by 4 bases, with 4 bases between the two germline ends. Germline V CDR1 and CDR2: SGHNT, YENEEA. This CDR3 is built from 11 residues.

This clonotype was detected many times. The chain has TRBV6-4 and TRBJ1-1; D is undetermined. The CDR3 extends over 14 amino acids. The germline V gene encodes CDR1 MRHNA and CDR2 SNTAGT. The germline V and J ends were trimmed by 0 bases and 2 bases, with 7 bases remaining between them. This chain's CDR3 is CASSDSNRNTEAFF. In DNA form, the CDR3 reads TGTGCCAGCAGTGACTCGAACCGCAACACTGAAGCTTTCTTT.

This clonotype appeared many times. The chain employs TRBV27 and TRBJ1-4; D gene uncertain. The CDR3 consists of 14 residues. Germline V gene sequence: CDR1 MNHEY, CDR2 SMNVEV (reference sequence). V was trimmed by 3 bases and J by 14 bases, leaving 19 bases between them. CDR3 sequence reads: CASSFLGPVRALFF. In DNA form, the CDR3 reads TGTGCCAGCAGTTTCCTCGGCCCCGTCAGAGCGCTGTTTTTT. Based on the CDR3 plus reference TRBV27 and TRBJ1-4, the full variable domain is EAQVTQNPRYLITVTGKKLTVTCSQNMNHEYMSWYRQDPGLGLRQIYYSMNVEVTDKGDVPEGYKVSRKEKRNFPLILESPSPNQTSLYFCASSFLGPVRALFFGSGTQLSVL.

At least ten counts were recorded for this clonotype. The chain has TRBV29-1 and TRBJ1-1; 8 bases align to TRBD1. From germline, CDR1 is SQVTM and CDR2 ANQGSEA. The length of the CDR3 is 13 residues. J lost 2 bases, V lost 5 bases, and 4 bases had no gene match. The CDR3 bases are TGCAGCGTTCAAACAGGGGGAAACACTGAAGCTTTCTTT. It yields the protein CSVQTGGNTEAFF.

This chain uses TRBV11-3 with TRBJ2-7, with D possibly TRBD2 on 6 matching bases. CDR3 length: 16 amino acids. The V end was cut by 0 bases, the J end by 1 base, with 13 bases between. Germline CDR1 is SGHNT and CDR2 is YENEEA. CDR3 sequence: CASSLEGGQGSYEQYF. CDR3 DNA sequence: TGTGCCAGCAGCTTAGAAGGAGGGCAGGGTTCCTACGAGCAGTACTTC.

Comments on this clonotype: This may be a read error: a much more frequent sequence differs by one nucleotide. The V call is TRBV2, the J call TRBJ1-4; 9 bases fit TRBD1. The CDR3 has 15 amino acids. Germline V gene data show CDR1 as SNHLY and CDR2 as FYNNEI. CDR3 nucleotides: TGTGCCAGCAGGTCACAGGGGGCGGCTAATGAAAAAGTGTTTTTT. It specifies CASRSQGAANEKVFF.

This clonotype was found many times. The rearrangement links TRBV27 to TRBJ2-5, with 10 bases aligning to TRBD1. V lost 6 bases, J lost 1 base, and 8 bases stayed unmatched. The CDR3 loop spans 16 amino acids. Germline V gene sequence: CDR1 MNHEY, CDR2 SMNVEV (reference sequence). The CDR3: CASRKGQGIPQETQYF. CDR3 DNA: TGTGCCAGCAGAAAGGGACAGGGGATCCCCCAAGAGACCCAGTACTTC.

This clonotype occurred a few times. The V gene is TRBV4-3, the J gene TRBJ2-2; D gene unclear. V lost 1 base to trimming and J lost 6 bases, with 9 bases between them. CDR1 and CDR2 from the germline V gene are LGHNA and YSLEER. The CDR3 is 14 amino acids. The CDR3 DNA follows: TGCGCCAGCAGCCAAGTTGTCAGCGCCGGGGAGCTGTTTTTT. This encodes CASSQVVSAGELFF.

This clonotype was seen repeatedly, ten times or more. The chain carries TRBV7-9 and TRBJ2-1; D gene unclear. Trimming pared 1 base from V and 14 bases from J, leaving 9 bases between. CDR1 and CDR2 (germline): SEHNR, FQNEAQ (reference sequence). CDR3 length: 11 amino acids. The CDR3: CASSLEWGKFF. As DNA, the CDR3 is TGTGCCAGCAGCTTAGAGTGGGGAAAGTTCTTC. Full variable domain (missing parts from reference TRBV7-9 and TRBJ2-1): DTGVSQNPRHKITKRGQNVTFRCDPISEHNRLYWYRQTLGQGPEFLTYFQNEAQLEKSRLLSDRFSAERPKGSFSTLEIQRTEQGDSAMYLCASSLEWGKFFGPGTRLTVL.